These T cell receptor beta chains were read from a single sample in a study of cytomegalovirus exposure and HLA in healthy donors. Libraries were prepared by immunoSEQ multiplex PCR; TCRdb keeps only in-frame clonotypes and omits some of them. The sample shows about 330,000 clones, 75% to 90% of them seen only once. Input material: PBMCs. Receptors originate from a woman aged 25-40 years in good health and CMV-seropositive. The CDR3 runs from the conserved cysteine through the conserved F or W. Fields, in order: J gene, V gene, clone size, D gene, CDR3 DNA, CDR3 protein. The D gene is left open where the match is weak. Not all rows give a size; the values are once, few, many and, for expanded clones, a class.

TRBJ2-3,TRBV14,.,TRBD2,TGTGCCAGCAGCCAAGGAATTTCAGCGGGGGCCACAGATACGCAGTATTTT,CASSQGISAGATDTQYF
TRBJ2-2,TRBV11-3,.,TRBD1,TGTGCCAGCAATCTGGGACAGCCGTCAGCGAGCACCGGGGAGCTGTTTTTT,CASNLGQPSASTGELFF
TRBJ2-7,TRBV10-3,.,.,TGTGCCACCGGGCCCAGGAACGAGCAGTACTTC,CATGPRNEQYF
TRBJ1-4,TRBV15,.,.,TGTGCCACCAGCAGCGCTGCAACTAATGAAAAACTGTTTTTT,CATSSAATNEKLFF
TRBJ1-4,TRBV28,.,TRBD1,TGTGCCAGCAGTCTATCGGACAGGGGGGGTGAAAAACTGTTTTTT,CASSLSDRGGEKLFF
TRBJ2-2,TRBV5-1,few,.,TGCGCCAGCAGCTTGGGACTGGACAACACCGGGGAGCTGTTTTTT,CASSLGLDNTGELFF
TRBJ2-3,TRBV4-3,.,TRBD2,TGCGCCAGCAGCCCCGGAATAGCGGGAGGGAGCACAGATACGCAGTATTTT,CASSPGIAGGSTDTQYF
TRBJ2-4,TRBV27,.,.,TGTGCCAGCAGTTCCCTCGGCGGGTCGGCCAAAAACATTCAGTACTTC,CASSSLGGSAKNIQYF
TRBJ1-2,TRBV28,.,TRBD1,TGTGCCAGCAGTACATCCGACAGGGCTGGCTACACCTTC,CASSTSDRAGYTF
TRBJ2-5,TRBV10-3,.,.,TGTGCCATCAGTGAAGATAAAGGACTCCAAGAGACCCAGTACTTC,CAISEDKGLQETQYF